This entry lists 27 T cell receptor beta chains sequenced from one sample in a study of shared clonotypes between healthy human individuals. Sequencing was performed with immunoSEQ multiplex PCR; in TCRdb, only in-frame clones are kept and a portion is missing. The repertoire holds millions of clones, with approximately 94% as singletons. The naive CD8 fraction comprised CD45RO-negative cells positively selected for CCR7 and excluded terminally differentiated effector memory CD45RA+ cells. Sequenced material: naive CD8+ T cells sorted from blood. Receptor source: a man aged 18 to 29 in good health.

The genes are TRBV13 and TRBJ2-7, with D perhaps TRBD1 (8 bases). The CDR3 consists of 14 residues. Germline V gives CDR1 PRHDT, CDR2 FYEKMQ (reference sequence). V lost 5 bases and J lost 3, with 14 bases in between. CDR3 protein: CASSAGDRSYEQYF. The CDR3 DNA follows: TGTGCCAGCAGCGCGGGGGACAGGAGCTACGAGCAGTACTTC.

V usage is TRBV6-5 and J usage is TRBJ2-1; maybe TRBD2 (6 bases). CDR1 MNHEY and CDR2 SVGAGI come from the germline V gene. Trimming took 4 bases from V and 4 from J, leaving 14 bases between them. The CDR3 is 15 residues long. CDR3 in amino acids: CASSSGLNPYNEQFF. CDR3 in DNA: TGTGCCAGCAGTTCGGGACTTAACCCTTACAATGAGCAGTTCTTC.

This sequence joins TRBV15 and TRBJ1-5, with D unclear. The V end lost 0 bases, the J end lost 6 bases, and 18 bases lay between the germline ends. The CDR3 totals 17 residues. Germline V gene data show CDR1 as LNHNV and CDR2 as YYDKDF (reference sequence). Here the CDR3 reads CATSRESAGNHLQPQHF. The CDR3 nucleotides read TGTGCCACCAGCAGAGAGAGCGCGGGGAACCACCTTCAGCCCCAGCATTTT.

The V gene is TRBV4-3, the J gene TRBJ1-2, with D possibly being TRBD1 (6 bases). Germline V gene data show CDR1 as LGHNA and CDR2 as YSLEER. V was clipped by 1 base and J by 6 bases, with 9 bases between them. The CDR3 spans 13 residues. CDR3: CASSQGRGDGYTF. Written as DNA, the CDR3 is TGCGCCAGCAGCCAAGGCAGGGGAGATGGCTACACCTTC.

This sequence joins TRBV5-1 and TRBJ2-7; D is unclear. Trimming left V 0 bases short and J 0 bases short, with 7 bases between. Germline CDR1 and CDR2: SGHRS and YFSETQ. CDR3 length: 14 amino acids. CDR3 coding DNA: TGCGCCAGCAGCTTGGTCAGAAGCTCCTACGAGCAGTACTTC. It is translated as CASSLVRSSYEQYF. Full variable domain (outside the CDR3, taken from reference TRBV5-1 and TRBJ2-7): KAGVTQTPRYLIKTRGQQVTLSCSPISGHRSVSWYQQTPGQGLQFLFEYFSETQRNKGNFPGRFSGRQFSNSRSEMNVSTLELGDSALYLCASSLVRSSYEQYFGPGTRLTVT.

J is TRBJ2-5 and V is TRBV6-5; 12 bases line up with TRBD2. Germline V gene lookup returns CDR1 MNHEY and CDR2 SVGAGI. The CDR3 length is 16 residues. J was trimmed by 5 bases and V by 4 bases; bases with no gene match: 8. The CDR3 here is CASSFILAGGRETQYF. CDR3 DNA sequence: TGTGCCAGCAGTTTCATTCTAGCGGGAGGGCGGGAGACCCAGTACTTC.

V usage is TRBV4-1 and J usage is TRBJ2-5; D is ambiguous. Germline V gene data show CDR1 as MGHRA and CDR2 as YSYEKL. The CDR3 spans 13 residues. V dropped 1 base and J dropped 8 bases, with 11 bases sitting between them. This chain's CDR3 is CASSQVEELTQYF. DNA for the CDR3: TGCGCCAGCAGCCAAGTCGAGGAACTAACCCAGTACTTC.

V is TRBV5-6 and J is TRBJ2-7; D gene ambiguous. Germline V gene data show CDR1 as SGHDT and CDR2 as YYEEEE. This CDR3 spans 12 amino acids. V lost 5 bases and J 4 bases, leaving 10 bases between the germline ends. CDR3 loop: CASSPYDYEQYF. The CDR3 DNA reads TGTGCCAGCAGTCCATATGATTACGAGCAGTACTTC.

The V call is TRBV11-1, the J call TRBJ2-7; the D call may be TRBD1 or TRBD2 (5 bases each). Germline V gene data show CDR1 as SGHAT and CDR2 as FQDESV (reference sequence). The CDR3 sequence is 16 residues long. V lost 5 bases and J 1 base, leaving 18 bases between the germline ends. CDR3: CASSPPGTALSYEQYF. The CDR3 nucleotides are TGTGCCAGCAGCCCCCCTGGGACGGCCCTTTCCTACGAGCAGTACTTC.

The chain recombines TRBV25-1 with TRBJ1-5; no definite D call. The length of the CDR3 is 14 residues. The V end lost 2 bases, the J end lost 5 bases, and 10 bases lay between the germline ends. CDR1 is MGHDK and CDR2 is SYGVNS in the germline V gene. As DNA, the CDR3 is TGTGCCAGCAGTGAAAAACAGTTCCATCAGCCCCAGCATTTT. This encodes CASSEKQFHQPQHF. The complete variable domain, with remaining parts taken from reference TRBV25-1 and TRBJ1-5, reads EADIYQTPRYLVIGTGKKITLECSQTMGHDKMYWYQQDPGMELHLIHYSYGVNSTEKGDLSSESTVSRIRTEHFPLTLESARPSHTSQYLCASSEKQFHQPQHFGDGTRLSIL.

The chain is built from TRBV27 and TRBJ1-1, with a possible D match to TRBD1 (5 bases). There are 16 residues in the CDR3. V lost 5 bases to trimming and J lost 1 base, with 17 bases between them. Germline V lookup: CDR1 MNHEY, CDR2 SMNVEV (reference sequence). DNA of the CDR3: TGTGCCAGCAGTCCATCCCCGGGGCAGGGGAACACTGAAGCTTTCTTT. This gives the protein CASSPSPGQGNTEAFF.

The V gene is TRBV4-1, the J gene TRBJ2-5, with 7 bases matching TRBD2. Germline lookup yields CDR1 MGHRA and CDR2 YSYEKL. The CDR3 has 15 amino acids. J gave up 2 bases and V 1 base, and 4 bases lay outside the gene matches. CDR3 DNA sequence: TGCGCCAGCAGCCAAGTTCGGGGGGAGCAAGAGACCCAGTACTTC. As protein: CASSQVRGEQETQYF.

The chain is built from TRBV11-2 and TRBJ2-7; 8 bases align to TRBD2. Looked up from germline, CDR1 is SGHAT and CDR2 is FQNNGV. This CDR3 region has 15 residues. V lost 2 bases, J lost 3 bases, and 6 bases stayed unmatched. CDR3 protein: CASSLLLAGGYEQYF. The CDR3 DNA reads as TGTGCCAGCAGCTTACTGCTAGCGGGCGGCTACGAGCAGTACTTC.

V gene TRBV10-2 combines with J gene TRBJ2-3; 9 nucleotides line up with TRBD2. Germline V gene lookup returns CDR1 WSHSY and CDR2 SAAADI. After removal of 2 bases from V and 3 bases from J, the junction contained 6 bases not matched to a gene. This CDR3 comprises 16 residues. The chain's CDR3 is CASSERLAGVTDTQYF. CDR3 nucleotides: TGCGCCAGCAGTGAGAGATTAGCGGGAGTGACAGATACGCAGTATTTT.

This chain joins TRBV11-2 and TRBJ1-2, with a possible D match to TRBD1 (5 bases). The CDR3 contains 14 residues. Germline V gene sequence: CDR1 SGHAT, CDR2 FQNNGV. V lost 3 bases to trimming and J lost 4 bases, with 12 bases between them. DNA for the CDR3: TGTGCCAGCAGCTTTACGGGGGACCCCTATGGCTACACCTTC. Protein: CASSFTGDPYGYTF.

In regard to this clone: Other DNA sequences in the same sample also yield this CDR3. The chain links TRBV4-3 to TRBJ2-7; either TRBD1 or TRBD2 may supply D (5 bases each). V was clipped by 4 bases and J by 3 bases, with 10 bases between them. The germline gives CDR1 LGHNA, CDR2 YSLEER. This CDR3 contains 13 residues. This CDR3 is CASSPGTNYEQYF. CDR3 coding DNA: TGCGCCAGCAGCCCGGGGACGAACTACGAGCAGTACTTC.

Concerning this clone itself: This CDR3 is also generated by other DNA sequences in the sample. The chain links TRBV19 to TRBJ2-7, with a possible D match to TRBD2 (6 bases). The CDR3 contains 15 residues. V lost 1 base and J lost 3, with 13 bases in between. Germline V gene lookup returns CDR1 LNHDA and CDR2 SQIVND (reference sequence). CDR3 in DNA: TGTGCCAGTAGTATAGGGCTCGCGGGGATCTACGAGCAGTACTTC. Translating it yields CASSIGLAGIYEQYF.

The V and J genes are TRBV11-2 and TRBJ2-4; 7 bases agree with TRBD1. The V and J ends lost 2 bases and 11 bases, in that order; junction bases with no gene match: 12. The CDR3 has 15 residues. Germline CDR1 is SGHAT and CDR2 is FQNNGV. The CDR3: CASSLWLGTERVQYF. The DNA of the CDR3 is TGTGCCAGCAGCTTATGGCTCGGGACAGAAAGGGTTCAGTACTTC.

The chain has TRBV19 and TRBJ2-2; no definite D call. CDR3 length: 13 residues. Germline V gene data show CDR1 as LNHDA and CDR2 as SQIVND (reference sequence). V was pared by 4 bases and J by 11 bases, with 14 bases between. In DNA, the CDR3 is TGTGCCAGTAGTAGGTCCGGAGCTACCGAGCTGTTTTTT. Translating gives CASSRSGATELFF.

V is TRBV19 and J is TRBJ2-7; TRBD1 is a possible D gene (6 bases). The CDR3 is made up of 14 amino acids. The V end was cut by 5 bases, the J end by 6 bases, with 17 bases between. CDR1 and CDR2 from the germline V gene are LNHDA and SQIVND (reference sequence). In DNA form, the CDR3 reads TGTGCCAGTAGTTTCACAGGGAAGGCCTCCGAGCAGTACTTC. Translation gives CASSFTGKASEQYF. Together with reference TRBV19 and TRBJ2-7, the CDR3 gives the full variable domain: DGGITQSPKYLFRKEGQNVTLSCEQNLNHDAMYWYRQDPGQGLRLIYYSQIVNDFQKGDIAEGYSVSREKKESFPLTVTSAQKNPTAFYLCASSFTGKASEQYFGPGTRLTVT.

CDR3 nucleotide sequence: TGTGCCAGCAGCTTGGGACTTTACCAAGAGACCCAGTACTTC. The encoded protein is CASSLGLYQETQYF. The chain combines TRBV5-6 with TRBJ2-5, with D hard to call. Germline V CDR1 and CDR2: SGHDT, YYEEEE. The CDR3 covers 14 residues. V was cut by 0 bases and J by 0 bases, with 6 bases left in between.

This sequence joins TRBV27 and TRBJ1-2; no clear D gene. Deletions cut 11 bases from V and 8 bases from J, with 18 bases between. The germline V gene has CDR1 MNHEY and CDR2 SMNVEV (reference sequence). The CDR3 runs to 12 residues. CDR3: CAVQSPRRGYTF. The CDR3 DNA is TGTGCCGTACAGAGCCCTAGGAGGGGCTACACCTTC.

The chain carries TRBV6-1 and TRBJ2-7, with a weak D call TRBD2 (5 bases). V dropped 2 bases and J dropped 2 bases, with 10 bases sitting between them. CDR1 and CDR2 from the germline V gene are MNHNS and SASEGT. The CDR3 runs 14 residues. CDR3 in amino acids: CASSEIEGPYEQYF. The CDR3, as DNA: TGTGCCAGCAGTGAAATTGAGGGTCCCTACGAGCAGTACTTC.

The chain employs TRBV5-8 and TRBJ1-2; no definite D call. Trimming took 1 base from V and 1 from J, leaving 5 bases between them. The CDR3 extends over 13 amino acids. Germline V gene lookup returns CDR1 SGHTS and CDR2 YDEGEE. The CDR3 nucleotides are TGTGCCAGCAGCTTGTCCAGTAACTATGGCTACACCTTC. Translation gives CASSLSSNYGYTF. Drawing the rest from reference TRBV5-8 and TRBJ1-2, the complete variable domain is EAGVTQSPTHLIKTRGQQATLRCSPISGHTSVYWYQQALGLGLQFLLWYDEGEERNRGNFPPRFSGRQFPNYSSELNVNALELEDSALYLCASSLSSNYGYTFGSGTRLTVV.

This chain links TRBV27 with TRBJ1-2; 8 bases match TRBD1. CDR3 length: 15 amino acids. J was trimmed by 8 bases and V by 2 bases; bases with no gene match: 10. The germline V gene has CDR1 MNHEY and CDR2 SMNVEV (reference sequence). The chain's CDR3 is CASSLSQGAVGGYTF. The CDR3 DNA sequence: TGTGCCAGCAGTTTAAGCCAGGGGGCTGTAGGGGGCTACACCTTC.

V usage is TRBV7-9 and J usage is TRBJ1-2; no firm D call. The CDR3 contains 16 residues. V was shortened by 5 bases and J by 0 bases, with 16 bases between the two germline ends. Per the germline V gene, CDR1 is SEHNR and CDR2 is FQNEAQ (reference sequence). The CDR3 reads CASSTVLDRANYGYTF. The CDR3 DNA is TGTGCCAGCAGCACCGTTTTGGACCGTGCTAACTATGGCTACACCTTC.

CDR3 sequence reads: CASSQVRDLYEQYF. The CDR3 DNA reads TGCGCCAGCAGCCAGGTGCGGGATTTATACGAGCAGTACTTC. The chain carries TRBV4-1 and TRBJ2-7, with D possibly being TRBD2 (6 bases). Trimming stripped 3 bases from V and 4 bases from J, with 13 bases between. CDR3 length: 14 residues. In germline, CDR1 is MGHRA, CDR2 YSYEKL.